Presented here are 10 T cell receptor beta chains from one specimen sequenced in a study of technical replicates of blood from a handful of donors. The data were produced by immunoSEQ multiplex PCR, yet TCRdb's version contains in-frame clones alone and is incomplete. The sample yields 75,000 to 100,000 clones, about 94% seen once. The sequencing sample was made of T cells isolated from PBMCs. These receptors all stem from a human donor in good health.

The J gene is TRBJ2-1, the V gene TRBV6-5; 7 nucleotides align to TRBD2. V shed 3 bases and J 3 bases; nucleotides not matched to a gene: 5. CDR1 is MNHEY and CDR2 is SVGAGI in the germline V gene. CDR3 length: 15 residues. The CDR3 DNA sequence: TGTGCCAGCAGTTATTTGGCTAGCGGCTACAATGAGCAGTTCTTC. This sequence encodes CASSYLASGYNEQFF.

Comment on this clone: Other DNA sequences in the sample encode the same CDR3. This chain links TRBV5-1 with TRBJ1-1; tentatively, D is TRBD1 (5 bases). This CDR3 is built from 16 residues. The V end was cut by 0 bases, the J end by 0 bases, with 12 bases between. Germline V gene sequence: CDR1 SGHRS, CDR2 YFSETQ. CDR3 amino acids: CASSLGFRAMNTEAFF. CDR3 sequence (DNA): TGCGCCAGCAGCTTGGGGTTCAGGGCTATGAACACTGAAGCTTTCTTT.

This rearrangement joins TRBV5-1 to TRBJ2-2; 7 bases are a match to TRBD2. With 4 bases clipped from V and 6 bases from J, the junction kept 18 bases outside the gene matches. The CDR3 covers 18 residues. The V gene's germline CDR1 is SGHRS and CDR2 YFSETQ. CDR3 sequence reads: CASSNRGRDYLNPGELFF. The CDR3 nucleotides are TGCGCCAGCAGCAACCGCGGCCGGGACTACCTCAACCCCGGGGAGCTGTTTTTT.

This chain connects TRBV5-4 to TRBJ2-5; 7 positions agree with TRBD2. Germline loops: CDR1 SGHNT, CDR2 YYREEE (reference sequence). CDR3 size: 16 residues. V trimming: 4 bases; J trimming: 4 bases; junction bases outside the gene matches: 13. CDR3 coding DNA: TGTGCCAGCAGCCTCCGCAGCGGGGAGGGGAGAGAGACCCAGTACTTC. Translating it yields CASSLRSGEGRETQYF.

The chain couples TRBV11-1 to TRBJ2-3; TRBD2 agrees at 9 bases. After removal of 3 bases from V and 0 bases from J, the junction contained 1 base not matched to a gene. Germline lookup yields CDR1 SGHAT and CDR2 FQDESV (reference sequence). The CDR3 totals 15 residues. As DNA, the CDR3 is TGTGCCAGCAGCTTGACTAGCGGTAGCACAGATACGCAGTATTTT. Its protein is CASSLTSGSTDTQYF.

The CDR3 DNA follows: TGTGCCAGCAGCCCTCTGGTGGGGGGGGGCTACGAGCAGTACTTC. The encoded protein is CASSPLVGGGYEQYF. This chain joins TRBV28 and TRBJ2-7; 7 nucleotides match TRBD2. Looked up from germline, CDR1 is MDHEN and CDR2 is SYDVKM. The CDR3 contains 15 residues. V lost 6 bases to trimming and J lost 3 bases; unmatched junction nucleotides: 11. The whole variable domain, remainder taken from reference TRBV28 and TRBJ2-7, is DVKVTQSSRYLVKRTGEKVFLECVQDMDHENMFWYRQDPGLGLRLIYFSYDVKMKEKGDIPEGYSVSREKKERFSLILESASTNQTSMYLCASSPLVGGGYEQYFGPGTRLTVT.

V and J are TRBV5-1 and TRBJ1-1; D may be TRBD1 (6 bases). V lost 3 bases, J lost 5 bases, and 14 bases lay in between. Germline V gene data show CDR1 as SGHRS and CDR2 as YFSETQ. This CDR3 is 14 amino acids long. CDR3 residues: CASSYHLTGTEAFF. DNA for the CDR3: TGCGCCAGCAGCTACCACCTAACAGGGACTGAAGCTTTCTTT.

DNA of the CDR3: TGTGCCAGCAGCTTAGGGACTAGCGGAAGCGCAGATACGCAGTATTTT. It translates to CASSLGTSGSADTQYF. The chain joins TRBV7-2 to TRBJ2-3; 10 nucleotides line up with TRBD2. V lost 1 base, J lost 4 bases, and 5 bases stayed unmatched. Germline V gene lookup returns CDR1 SGHTA and CDR2 FQGNSA. The CDR3 has 16 residues.

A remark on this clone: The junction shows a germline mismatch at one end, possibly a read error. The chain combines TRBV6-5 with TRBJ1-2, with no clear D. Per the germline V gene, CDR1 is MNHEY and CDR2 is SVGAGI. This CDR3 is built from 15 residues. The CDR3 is CTSSTTGPLFDGYTF. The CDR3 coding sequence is TGTACCAGCAGTACTACCGGTCCCCTATTCGACGGCTACACCTTC.

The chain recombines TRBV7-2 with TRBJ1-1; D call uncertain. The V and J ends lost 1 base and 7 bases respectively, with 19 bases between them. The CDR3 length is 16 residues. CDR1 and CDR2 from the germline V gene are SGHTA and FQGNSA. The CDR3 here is CASSLVSLRGRGEAFF. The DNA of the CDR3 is TGTGCCAGCAGCTTAGTGAGCTTACGTGGGCGGGGTGAAGCTTTCTTT.